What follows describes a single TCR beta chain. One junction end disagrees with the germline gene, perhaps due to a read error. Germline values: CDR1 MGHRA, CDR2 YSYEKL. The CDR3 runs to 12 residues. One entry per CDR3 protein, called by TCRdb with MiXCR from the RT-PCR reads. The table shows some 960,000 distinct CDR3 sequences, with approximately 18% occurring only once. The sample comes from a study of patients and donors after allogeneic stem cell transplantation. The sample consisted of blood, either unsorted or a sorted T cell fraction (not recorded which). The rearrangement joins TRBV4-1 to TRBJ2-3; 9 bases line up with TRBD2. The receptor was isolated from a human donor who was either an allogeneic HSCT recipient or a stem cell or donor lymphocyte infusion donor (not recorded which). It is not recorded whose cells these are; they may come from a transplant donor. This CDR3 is CASGTSRDTQYF. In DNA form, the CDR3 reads TGCGCCAGTGGGACTAGCAGAGATACGCAGTATTTT.